This T cell receptor (beta chain) was identified in a study of cytomegalovirus exposure and HLA in healthy donors (dated by TCRdb to about 2017). Regarding the complete study: According to an earlier analysis of 587 of the donors, 200 million or so T cells yielded 95 million to 140 million unique TCR beta sequences and 276 Gb of sequence data. About 320 gigabases of sequencing data and some 85 million unique TCR sequences were included in an early release covering over 600 HLA-typed donors. Of the approximately 400 genotyped donors, 75% to 85% were placed in the genetic ancestry cluster associated with self-reported Caucasian donors. The aim of the study was to test whether cataloging public T cell receptors could identify signatures of past pathogen exposure. Using immunosequencing, the study profiled T cell repertoires from 500 to 800 subjects and related those repertoires to cytomegalovirus serostatus. Besides the first cohort of hundreds of subjects, a separate validation cohort made up of 120 or so different subjects was used. The study combined high-throughput TCR immunosequencing, statistical association of individual TCRs with disease status, and machine learning to predict cytomegalovirus infection status. To study patterns of TCR occurrence, a later analysis re-analyzed previously published TCR beta repertoires from 666 donors and added high-resolution HLA genotyping. Rather than using new phenotypic data, the later analysis identified candidate immune exposures from TCR beta sequences and from how often those sequences occurred across donors. An earlier analysis of more than 450 of the donors used high-throughput TCR beta sequencing to judge whether each TCR beta V gene segment behaved as functional or pseudogenic. Alongside the repertoire data, information on donor age, sex, ethnicity and CMV serostatus was compiled. A later genetic analysis took genome-wide SNP genotypes for about 65% of the 666 donors and used that subset as a discovery cohort. Every repertoire in the discovery cohort had been generated on one and the same sequencing platform. Both class I and class II loci were covered by HLA typing, at four-digit resolution. The number of donors typed differed by locus, with about 629-640 for A, B, C, DRB1 and DQB1, around 520 for DQA1, 600 to 610 for DPA1, and around 450 for DPB1. Roughly five DR-DQ haplotypes were handled as single units for association and clustering, since linkage in the cohort was strong. Among about 400 genotyped donors of the cohort, an average of roughly 230,000 unique TCR beta nucleotide sequences was sequenced per donor, of which approximately 18% were non-productive. General study outcomes and caveats: V-gene and J-gene trimming of TCR beta chains was associated with a missense DCLRE1C variant in a later genetic analysis, and the association was replicated in an independent cohort. Several of the top co-occurrence clusters appeared to be linked to parvovirus B19, influenza, CMV and Epstein-Barr virus, according to a later analysis. Because counts were too low, seventeen rarely observed V segments, including chromosome 9 orphons, were excluded from the earlier analysis of a few hundred of the donors. A further reported finding was that TCR beta sequences accurately predicted the HLA-A and HLA-B alleles for most subjects in the first cohort. In this cohort, only TCR beta chains were sequenced, and detectable features were limited by the absence of alpha or paired-chain data. In an earlier analysis of a few hundred of the donors, most TCR beta V segments were observed in productive rearrangements about 90% or about 30% of the time, broadly matching IMGT annotations. The presence/absence analyses assumed that sequencing depth was roughly uniform across donors, and that assumption may not be true. A cluster of highly shared sequence variants was judged likely to represent a technical artifact of the sequencing pipeline. In a later analysis, the rate of TCR association differed among HLA loci, with DRB1 alleles having the most associated TCRs and HLA-C alleles having the fewest. For the cohort, immune exposure information was limited to CMV serostatus. Most CMV-associated TCR beta chains appeared to be HLA-restricted in a later analysis, and the HLA associations seemed to be driven largely by CMV exposure. According to the authors, the approach could potentially be generalized to other disease states and immunological phenotypes. In a later genetic analysis, fewer N-insertions in productive TCRs were reported among donors in an Asian-associated ancestry cluster than the roughly 640-donor mean. Some IMGT-functional V segments, including TRBV6-2 and TRBV6-3, could not be distinguished by the 87-base-pair reads and were therefore excluded. Because HLA typing was unavailable for some donors at each locus, only the typed subset was used in association tests. Linkage disequilibrium might explain the correlated functional status among segregating V segments, but an unknown experimental factor could not be excluded. At a false discovery rate of 0.05, a later analysis linked approximately 18,000 TCR beta sequences to specific HLA alleles. Compared with equally common non-associated chains, HLA-associated TCR beta chains in a later analysis were more clonally expanded and had lower generation probabilities. While some public TCRs were present in many individuals, most TCR sequences turned up only very rarely across donors. When HLA alleles, especially DR and DQ, strongly co-occurred, attributing TCR associations to individual alleles was difficult. In both the original and validation cohorts, the classifier was reported to diagnose cytomegalovirus status with high specificity and sensitivity. The study listed approximately 150 TCR beta chains as associated with cytomegalovirus. In vitro tests confirmed that a few of the cytomegalovirus-associated TCR beta chains recognize cytomegalovirus antigens.

In total, 600 or so healthy bone marrow donors made up the cohort. Cohort members were all nominally healthy when sampled, although unrecorded immune exposures were likely present. The donor tested CMV seropositive, placing the donor among the roughly 300 seropositive members of the cohort. A peripheral blood sample was collected from each donor, and TCR beta sequencing was performed on peripheral blood mononuclear cells. Genomic DNA extraction from the blood cell samples was performed with the Qiagen DNeasy Blood Extraction Kit. With respect to this clone: The specificity of this receptor is unknown. No much larger clonotype is one base removed from it; base qualities were not supplied.

At the junction V is shortened by 2 bases and J by 3 bases, with 7 bases in between. The CDR3 contains 13 residues, cysteine and phenylalanine counted. Only the CDR3 DNA stays, 39 bases, in frame from base 1. The germline V gene (reference sequence) provides CDR1 SEHNR and CDR2 FQNEAQ. Libraries were prepared through the immunoSEQ multiplex PCR assay. For the multiplex PCR, a mixture combining 60 forward primers for TCR Vbeta segments and 13 reverse primers for TCR Jbeta segments was used. Amplification of the CDR3 region of rearranged TCR beta genes was performed with a multiplex PCR assay on genomic DNA. The Illumina HiSeq System was used to sequence the amplified TCR beta libraries as 87-base-pair reads. In the paper's pipeline: A later analysis tallied approximately 87 million unique TCR beta chains across the 650 to 750 repertoires, and some 10 million of those chains were shared by two or more donors. Raw reads were error-corrected and collapsed into unique sequences by a nearest-neighbor algorithm in which closely related sequences were merged to remove PCR and sequencing errors. CDR3 sequences were aligned to IMGT reference sequences to assign V, D and J gene segments. For a sequence to be retained, a match of at least six nucleotides to both a V gene segment and a J gene segment was required. Rearrangements were called productive when the CDR3 lacked stop codons and stayed in frame with V and J; all others were non-productive. Following IMGT convention, CDR3 was defined as the stretch from the second conserved V-encoded cysteine to the conserved J-encoded phenylalanine. Sequences without an unambiguous match to a single V gene segment were excluded from the earlier analysis of about 630 of the donors. In an earlier analysis of 587 of the donors, V segments were called functional above 56.7% productive rearrangements and were called segregating when the between-donor standard deviation exceeded 5%. To diagnose cytomegalovirus status from the catalog of TCR beta chain sequences, a statistical classification framework was built. V and J gene assignment, in a later analysis, came from comparing TCR nucleotide sequences with IMGT/GENE-DB human TR gene sequences. Using the TCRdist pipeline, a later analysis assigned CDR3 sequences along with most-parsimonious VDJ recombination scenarios. In a later analysis, every TCR beta chain was defined by the combination of its CDR3 amino acid sequence and its V-gene family, and reads without a unique V-gene family were dropped. To address suspected cross-contamination and a sequencing artifact, a later analysis removed roughly 640 highly shared, low-generation-probability nucleotide sequences. In a later analysis, a clonal expansion index for each public chain was calculated from normalized within-repertoire ranks of inferred template counts. In a later analysis, generation probabilities were computed using a VDJ recombination model fitted to out-of-frame rearrangements, and the results were checked against IGoR. In a later analysis, hypergeometric tests were used to score TCR-TCR, TCR-HLA and TCR-CMV co-occurrence, with a repertoire-size bias correction applied to TCR pairs. To estimate false discovery rates, a later analysis permuted the HLA or CMV assignments 20 times. A later analysis grouped co-occurring TCRs with DBSCAN, adding TCRdist sequence similarity when clustering within HLA-allele-positive subsets. Repertoires with fewer than 30,000 or more than 120,000 public chains were left out of co-occurrence clustering, as were five repertoires with anomalous nucleotide sharing. What TCRdb holds here is the immuneACCESS table cut down to in-frame rearrangements. Part of the clones is not present; checked against another copy, under half of the missing clones reflect an unresolved V gene, and the others are unexplained. From that table come the V and J calls and clone size; the DNA was used to work out D and trimming. The sample records approximately 180,000 clones, about 80% of which are singletons. Approximately 1.5% of the sample is held by the ten biggest clonotypes.

The source material was PBMCs. Recombination connected TRBV7-9 to TRBJ1-1, with no confidently assigned D gene. The receptor was isolated from a woman aged 30 to 39 in good health and CMV-seropositive. This receptor carries the CDR3 CASSLFGDTEAFF. The sequenced DNA is TGTGCCAGCAGCTTATTCGGGGACACTGAAGCTTTCTTT.